This T cell receptor beta chain emerged from a study of cytomegalovirus exposure and HLA in healthy donors. Trimming stripped 4 bases from V and 2 bases from J, with 17 bases between. Germline V gene lookup returns CDR1 SGDLS and CDR2 YYNGEE. The CDR3 has 16 residues. Points on this clone: What it binds is not known.

PCR used 60 Vbeta primers and 13 Jbeta primers. Per the study methods: In a later analysis, some 80 million unique TCR beta chains included roughly 11 million shared by two or more donors. TCRdb's copy holds only in-frame clones and misses some; the assay was immunoSEQ multiplex PCR. The V and J calls and clone size come from that table; D and trimming were worked out from the DNA. This repertoire shows under 150,000 clones, under 85% found once; its top ten account for over 1.5%. General study points: In a later analysis, at a false discovery rate of 0.05, 16,951 TCR beta sequences matched HLA alleles.

The chain couples TRBV9 to TRBJ2-3; the D gene is possibly TRBD1 (8 bases). The sequence derives from a boy between 10 and 17 years old in good health and CMV-seronegative. Sequenced input: PBMCs. CDR3 region: CASSPRQGRATDTQYF. The CDR3 bases are TGTGCCAGCAGCCCGCGACAGGGGAGGGCCACAGATACGCAGTATTTT.